Below, one TCR beta chain is given with its context. This receptor's antigen is unknown. No much larger clone is present one base from it, and per-base qualities are unavailable. TCRbeta CDR3 regions were amplified from genomic DNA using the immunoSEQ Assay, a bias-controlled multiplex PCR. In the authors' own workflow: The number of nucleated cells in each sample was estimated by amplification of reference gene primers within the assay. To quantify the absolute abundance of each unique TCRbeta CDR3 rearrangement, sequence reads were collapsed and filtered. For each sample, productive Simpson clonality was calculated as the square root of Simpson's diversity index over productive rearrangements. TCRdb holds this immuneACCESS table with in-frame rearrangements only. Some clones are missing; in checked studies, unresolved V genes explain under half, and the rest has no known cause. That table is the source of V, J and clone size, and D and trimming were worked out from the DNA. Recorded for this sample are roughly 99,000 clones; 84% of them occurred a single time. The ten largest clonotypes hold about 4.2% of the sample.

This sample was taken from a study of blood T cell repertoires in COVID-19 (dated by TCRdb to about 2020). In the study overall: Samples covering the acute and convalescent phases of COVID-19 were provided by collaborators in the United States, Italy and Spain. The dataset comprised deeply sampled blood TCRbeta repertoires from subjects exposed to, actively infected with, or recovered from COVID-19. Where HLA class I and class II types were available, the types were taken from metadata supplied by the sample provider, not from assay-based typing. Sample metadata almost always included a de-identified subject ID, COVID-19 status, age in years and sex. The samples were drawn from two sources: the first 160 participants of the ongoing ImmuneRACE study, and 1,254 subjects contributed by 6 global collaborators. The prospective study material was composed of cDNA or gDNA derived from T cells, B-cell-depleted T cells, or PBMCs. The repertoires were released in a freely available public database intended as a resource for research on the immune response to SARS-CoV-2. The study at large found these results: The quantity of clinical and demographic metadata differed by source and by participant and was supplied without curation.

The collaborating institutions used their own protocols to collect whole blood in K2EDTA tubes. For TCRbeta analysis, collaborators shipped samples as frozen whole blood, isolated PBMCs, or DNA extracted from either of those sample types. Reading from cysteine to phenylalanine, the CDR3 counts 16 amino acids. The retained sequence is limited to the CDR3, 48 bases, with the frame set at the first base. This clonotype originated in a human donor in a cohort sampled during active COVID-19. In this chain, TRBV21-1 is recombined with TRBJ2-7; no DNA check was done on the table's D call, TRBD1. TRBV21-1 is given as a pseudogene. Sequences were obtained from peripheral blood. DNA sequence: TGTGCCAGCAGCAAACCCCAGGGGGTGCCTCCCTACGAGCAGTACTTC. Its protein reads: CASSKPQGVPPYEQYF.